This T cell receptor beta chain was sequenced during a study of T-cell reconstitution after alpha-beta-depleted transplantation in children. The CDR3 covers 14 residues. Trimming shortened V by 8 bases and J by 6 bases, and 18 bases separated the two germline ends. In germline, CDR1 is SEHNR, CDR2 FQNEAQ (reference sequence). General observations from the study: Several hundred graft clones that had expanded were reportedly the source of alpha-beta T cells about two months after transplant. Diversity of TCRbeta at day 60 was high in some patients, arising from surviving recipient T cells and thymic progenitors. Diversity and T-cell counts at one year after transplant derived mostly from new T cells.

The authors prepared the TCRbeta library with unique molecular identifiers. TCRdb fed the PCR reads into MiXCR, producing one record per CDR3 protein. The table shows 100,000 or so distinct CDR3 sequences, with about 22% occurring only once. This clonotype has ten or more counts. Its antigen is unknown. This sequence joins TRBV7-9 and TRBJ2-3; TRBD1 is a possible D gene (7 bases). Sequenced here: PBMCs, sampled before TCRalphabeta/CD19-depleted stem cell transplant. This clonotype was obtained from a boy aged 2 to 9 with acute lymphoblastic leukemia, due to receive a stem cell transplant. The CDR3 coding sequence is TGTGCCAGCGGAGGGGGCGGCTCTTGGGATACGCAGTATTTT. Translated: CASGGGGSWDTQYF.